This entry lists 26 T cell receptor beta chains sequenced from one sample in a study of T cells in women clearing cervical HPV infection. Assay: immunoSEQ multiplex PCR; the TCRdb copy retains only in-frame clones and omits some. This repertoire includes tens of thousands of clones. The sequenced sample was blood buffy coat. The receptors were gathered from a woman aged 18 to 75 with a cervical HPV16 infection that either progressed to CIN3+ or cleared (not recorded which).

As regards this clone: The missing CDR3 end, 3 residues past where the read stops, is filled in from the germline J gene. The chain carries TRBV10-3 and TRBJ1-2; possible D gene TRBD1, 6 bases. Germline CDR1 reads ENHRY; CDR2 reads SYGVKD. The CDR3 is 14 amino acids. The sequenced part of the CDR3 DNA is TGTGCCATCAGAGGGGACAAGAGCTCCTACGAC. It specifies CAIRGDKSSYD. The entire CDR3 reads CAIRGDKSSYDYTF.

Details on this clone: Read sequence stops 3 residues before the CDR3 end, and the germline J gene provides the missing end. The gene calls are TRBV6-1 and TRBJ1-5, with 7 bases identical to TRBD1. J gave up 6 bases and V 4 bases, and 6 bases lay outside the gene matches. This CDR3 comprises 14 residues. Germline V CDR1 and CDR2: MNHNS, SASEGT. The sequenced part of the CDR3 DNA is TGTGCCAGCAGTGTCGACAGGGCTCGTCAGCCC. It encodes CASSVDRARQP. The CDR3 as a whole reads CASSVDRARQPQHF.

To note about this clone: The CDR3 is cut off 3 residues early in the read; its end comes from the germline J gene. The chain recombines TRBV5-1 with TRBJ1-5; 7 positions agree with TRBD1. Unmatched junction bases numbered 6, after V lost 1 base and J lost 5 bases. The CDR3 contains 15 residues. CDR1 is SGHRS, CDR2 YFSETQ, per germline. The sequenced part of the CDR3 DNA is TGCGCCAGCAGCTTGACAGGGGACACCGATCAGCCC. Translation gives CASSLTGDTDQP. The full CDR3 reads CASSLTGDTDQPQHF.

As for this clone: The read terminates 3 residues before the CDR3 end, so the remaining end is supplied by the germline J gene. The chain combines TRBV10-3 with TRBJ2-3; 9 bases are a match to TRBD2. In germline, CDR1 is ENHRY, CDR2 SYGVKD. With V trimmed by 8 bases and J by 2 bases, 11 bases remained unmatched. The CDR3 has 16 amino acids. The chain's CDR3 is CAIRGGASGATDTQYF. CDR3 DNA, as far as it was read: TGTGCCATCCGAGGTGGGGCTAGCGGGGCCACAGATACG.

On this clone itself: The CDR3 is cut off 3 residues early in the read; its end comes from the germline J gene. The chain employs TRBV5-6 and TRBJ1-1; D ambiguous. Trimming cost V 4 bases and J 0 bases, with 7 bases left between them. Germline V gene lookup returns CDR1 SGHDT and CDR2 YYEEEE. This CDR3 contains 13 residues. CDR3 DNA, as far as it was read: TGTGCCAGCAGCGTATATATGAACACTGAA. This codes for CASSVYMNTE. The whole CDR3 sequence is CASSVYMNTEAFF.

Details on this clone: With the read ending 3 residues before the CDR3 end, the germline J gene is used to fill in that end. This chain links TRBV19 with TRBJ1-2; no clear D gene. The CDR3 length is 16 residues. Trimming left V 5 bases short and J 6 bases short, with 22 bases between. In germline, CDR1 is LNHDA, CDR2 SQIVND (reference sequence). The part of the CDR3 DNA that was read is TGTGCCAGTAGTTCTCAGACCGGAGGAAGCGGGGATGGC. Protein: CASSSQTGGSGDG. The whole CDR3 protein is CASSSQTGGSGDGYTF.

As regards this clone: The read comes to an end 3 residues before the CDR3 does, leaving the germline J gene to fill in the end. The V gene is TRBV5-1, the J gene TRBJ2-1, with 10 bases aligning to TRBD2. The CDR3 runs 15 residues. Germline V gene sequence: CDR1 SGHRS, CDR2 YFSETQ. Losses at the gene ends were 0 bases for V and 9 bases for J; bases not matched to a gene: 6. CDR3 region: CASSLAGTSVIEQFF. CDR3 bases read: TGCGCCAGCAGCTTGGCCGGGACTAGCGTAATTGAG.

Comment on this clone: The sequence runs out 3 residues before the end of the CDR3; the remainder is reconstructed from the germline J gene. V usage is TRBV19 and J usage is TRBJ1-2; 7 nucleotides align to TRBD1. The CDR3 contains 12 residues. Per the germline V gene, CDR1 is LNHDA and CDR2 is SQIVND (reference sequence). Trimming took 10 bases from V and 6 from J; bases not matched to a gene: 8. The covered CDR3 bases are TGTGCCATAGGAGGGGGCGGAAATGGC. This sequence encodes CAIGGGGNG. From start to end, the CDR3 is CAIGGGGNGYTF.

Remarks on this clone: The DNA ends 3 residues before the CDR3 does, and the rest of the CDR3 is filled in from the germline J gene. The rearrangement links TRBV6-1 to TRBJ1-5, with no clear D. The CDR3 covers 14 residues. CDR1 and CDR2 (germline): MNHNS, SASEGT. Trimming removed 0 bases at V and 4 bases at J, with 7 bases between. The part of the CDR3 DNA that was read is TGTGCCAGCAGTGAAGCGGGCGCGAATCAGCCC. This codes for CASSEAGANQP. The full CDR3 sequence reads CASSEAGANQPQHF.

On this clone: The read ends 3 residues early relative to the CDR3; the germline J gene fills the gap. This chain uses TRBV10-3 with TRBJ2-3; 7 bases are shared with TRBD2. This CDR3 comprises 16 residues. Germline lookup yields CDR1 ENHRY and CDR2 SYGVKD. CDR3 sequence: CAISEGGGYSNQPQYF. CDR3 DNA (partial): TGTGCCATCAGTGAGGGGGGGGGTTATAGCAATCAGCCG.

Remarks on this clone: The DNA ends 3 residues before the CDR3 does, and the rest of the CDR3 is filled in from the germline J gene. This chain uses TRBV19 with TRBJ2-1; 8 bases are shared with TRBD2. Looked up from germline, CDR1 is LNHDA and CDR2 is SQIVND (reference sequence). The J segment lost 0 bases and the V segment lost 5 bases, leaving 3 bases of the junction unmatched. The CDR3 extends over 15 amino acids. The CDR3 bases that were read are TGTGCCAGTAGTGTGACTAGCGCCTCCTACAATGAG. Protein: CASSVTSASYNE. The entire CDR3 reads CASSVTSASYNEQFF.

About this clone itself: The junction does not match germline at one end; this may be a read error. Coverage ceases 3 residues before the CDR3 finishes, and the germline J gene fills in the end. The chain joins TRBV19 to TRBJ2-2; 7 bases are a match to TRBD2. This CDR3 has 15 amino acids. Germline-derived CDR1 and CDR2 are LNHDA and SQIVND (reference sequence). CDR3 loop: CASGISLAATGELFF. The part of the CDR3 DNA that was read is TGTGCCAGTGGTATCTCGCTAGCGGCCACCGGGGAG.

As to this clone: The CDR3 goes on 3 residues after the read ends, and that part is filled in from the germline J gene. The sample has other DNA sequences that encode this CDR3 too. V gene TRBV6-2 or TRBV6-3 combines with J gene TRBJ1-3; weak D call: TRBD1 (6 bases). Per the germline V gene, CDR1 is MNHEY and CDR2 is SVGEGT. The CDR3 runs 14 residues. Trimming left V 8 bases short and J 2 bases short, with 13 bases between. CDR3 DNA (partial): TGTGCCAGCGGAAAAGGACAGACTGGAAACACC. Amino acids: CASGKGQTGNT. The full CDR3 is CASGKGQTGNTIYF.

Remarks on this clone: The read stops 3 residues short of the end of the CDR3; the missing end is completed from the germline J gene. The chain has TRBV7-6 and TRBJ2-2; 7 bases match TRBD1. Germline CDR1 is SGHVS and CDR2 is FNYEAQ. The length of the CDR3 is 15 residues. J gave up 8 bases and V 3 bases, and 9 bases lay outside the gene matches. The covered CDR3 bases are TGTGCCAGCAGCTTTCGACAGGGTCTCTCAGGGGAG. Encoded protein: CASSFRQGLSGE. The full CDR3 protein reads CASSFRQGLSGELFF.

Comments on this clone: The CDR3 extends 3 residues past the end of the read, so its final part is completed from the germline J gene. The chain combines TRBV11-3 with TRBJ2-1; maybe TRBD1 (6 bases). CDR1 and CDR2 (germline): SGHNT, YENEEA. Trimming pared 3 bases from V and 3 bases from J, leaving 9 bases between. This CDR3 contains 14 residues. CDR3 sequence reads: CASSLTGLYNEQFF. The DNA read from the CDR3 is TGTGCCAGCAGCTTGACAGGCCTCTACAATGAG.

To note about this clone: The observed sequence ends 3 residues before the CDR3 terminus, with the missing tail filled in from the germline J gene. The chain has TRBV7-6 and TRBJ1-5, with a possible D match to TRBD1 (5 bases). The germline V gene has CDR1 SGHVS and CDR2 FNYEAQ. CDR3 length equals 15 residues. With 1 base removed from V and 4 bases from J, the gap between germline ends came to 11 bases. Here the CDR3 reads CASSLEAGWNQPQHF. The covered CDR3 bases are TGTGCCAGCAGCTTAGAGGCAGGGTGGAATCAGCCC.

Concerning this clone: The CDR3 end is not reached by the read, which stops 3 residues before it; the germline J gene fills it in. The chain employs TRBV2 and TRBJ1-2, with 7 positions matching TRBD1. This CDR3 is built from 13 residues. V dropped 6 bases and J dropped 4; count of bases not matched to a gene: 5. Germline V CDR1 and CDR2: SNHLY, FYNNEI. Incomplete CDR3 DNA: TGTGCCAGCAGGACAGGGAGTGGCTATGGC. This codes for CASRTGSGYG. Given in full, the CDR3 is CASRTGSGYGYTF.

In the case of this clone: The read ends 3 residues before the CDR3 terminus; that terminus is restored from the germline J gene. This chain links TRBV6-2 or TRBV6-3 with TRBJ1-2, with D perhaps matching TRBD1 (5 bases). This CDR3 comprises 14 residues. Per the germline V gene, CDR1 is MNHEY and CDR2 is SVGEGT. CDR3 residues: CASTGTKSRESYTF. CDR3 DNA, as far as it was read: TGTGCCAGCACTGGGACTAAAAGTCGTGAATCC.

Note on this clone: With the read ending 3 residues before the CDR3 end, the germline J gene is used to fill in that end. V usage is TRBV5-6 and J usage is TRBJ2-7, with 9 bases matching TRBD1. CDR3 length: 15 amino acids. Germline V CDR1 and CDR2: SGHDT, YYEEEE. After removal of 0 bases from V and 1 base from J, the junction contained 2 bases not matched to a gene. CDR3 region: CASSLGDRASYEQYF. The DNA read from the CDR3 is TGTGCCAGCAGCTTGGGGGACAGGGCATCCTACGAG.

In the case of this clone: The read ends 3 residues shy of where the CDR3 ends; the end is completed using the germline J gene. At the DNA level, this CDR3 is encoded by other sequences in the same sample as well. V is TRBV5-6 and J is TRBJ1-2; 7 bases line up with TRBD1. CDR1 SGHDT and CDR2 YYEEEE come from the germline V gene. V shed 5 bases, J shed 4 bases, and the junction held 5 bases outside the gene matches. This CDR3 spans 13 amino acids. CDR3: CASSPGTVYGYTF. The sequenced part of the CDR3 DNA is TGTGCCAGCAGTCCCGGGACAGTCTATGGC.

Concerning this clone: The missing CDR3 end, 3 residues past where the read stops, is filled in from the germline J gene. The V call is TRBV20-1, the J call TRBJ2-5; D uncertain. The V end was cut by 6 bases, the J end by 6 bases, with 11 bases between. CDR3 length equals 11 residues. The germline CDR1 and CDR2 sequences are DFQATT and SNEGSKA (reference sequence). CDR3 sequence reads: CSATGLQTQYF. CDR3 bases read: TGCAGTGCAACGGGTCTTCAGACC.

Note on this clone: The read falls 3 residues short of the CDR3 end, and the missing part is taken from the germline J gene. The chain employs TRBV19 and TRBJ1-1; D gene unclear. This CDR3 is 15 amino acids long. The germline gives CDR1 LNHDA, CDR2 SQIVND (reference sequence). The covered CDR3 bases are TGTGCCAGTAGTATGCTAGCGGTAAGCACAGATACG. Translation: CASSMLAVSTDT. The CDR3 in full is CASSMLAVSTDTAFF.

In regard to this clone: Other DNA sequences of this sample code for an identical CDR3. CDR3 bases read: TGTGCCAGCAGCTCGGGGGGGAGGACACCA. This codes for CASSSGGRTP. The full CDR3 sequence reads CASSSGGRTPIYF. The chain recombines TRBV2 with TRBJ1-3, with D possibly matching TRBD1 (5 bases). The read falls 3 residues short of the CDR3 end, and the missing part is taken from the germline J gene. Germline CDR1 reads SNHLY; CDR2 reads FYNNEI. This CDR3 spans 13 amino acids.

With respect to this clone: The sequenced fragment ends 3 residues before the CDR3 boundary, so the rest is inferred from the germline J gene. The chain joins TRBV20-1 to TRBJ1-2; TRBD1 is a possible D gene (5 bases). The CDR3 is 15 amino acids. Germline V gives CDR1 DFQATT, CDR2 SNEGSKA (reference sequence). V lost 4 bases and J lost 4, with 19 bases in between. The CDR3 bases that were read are TGCAGTGCTACCCCCCCGAGCAGGGATGGCTATGGC. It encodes CSATPPSRDGYG. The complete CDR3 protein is CSATPPSRDGYGYTF.

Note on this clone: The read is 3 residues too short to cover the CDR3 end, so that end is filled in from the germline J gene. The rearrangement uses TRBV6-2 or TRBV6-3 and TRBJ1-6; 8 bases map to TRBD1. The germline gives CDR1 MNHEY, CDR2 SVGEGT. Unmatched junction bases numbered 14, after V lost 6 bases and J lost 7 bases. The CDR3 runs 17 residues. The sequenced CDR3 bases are TGTGCCAGCAGATGGACAGGGAAGGGGTTTGGGAATTCACCC. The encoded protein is CASRWTGKGFGNSP. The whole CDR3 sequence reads CASRWTGKGFGNSPLHF.

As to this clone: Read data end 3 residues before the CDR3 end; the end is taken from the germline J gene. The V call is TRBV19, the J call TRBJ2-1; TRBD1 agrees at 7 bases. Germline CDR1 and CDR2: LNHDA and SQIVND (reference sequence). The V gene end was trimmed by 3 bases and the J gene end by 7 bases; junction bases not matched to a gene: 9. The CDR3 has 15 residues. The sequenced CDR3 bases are TGTGCCAGTAGTATTACATGGACAGGAAGGAATGAG. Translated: CASSITWTGRNE. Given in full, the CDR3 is CASSITWTGRNEQFF.